Following are 18 T cell receptor beta chains from one sample sequenced in a study of cytomegalovirus exposure and HLA in healthy donors. The primer mix had 60 Vbeta and 13 Jbeta primers. The repertoire was sequenced with immunoSEQ multiplex PCR; TCRdb's copy has only in-frame clones and lacks some. The data contain approximately 150,000 clones, approximately 83% of them seen just once; the ten biggest clones take up approximately 3%. The material sequenced was PBMCs. The source is a male donor in good health and CMV-seronegative.

The V call is TRBV9, the J call TRBJ1-2, with D possibly TRBD1 on 6 matching bases. V was clipped by 4 bases and J by 8 bases, with 18 bases between them. Germline CDR1 reads SGDLS; CDR2 reads YYNGEE. CDR3 size: 14 residues. CDR3 in amino acids: CASSSWGGAQGYTF. The DNA for the CDR3 is TGTGCCAGCAGCTCCTGGGGGGGCGCGCAAGGCTACACCTTC.

The chain uses TRBV7-6 and TRBJ1-2; D gene ambiguous. This CDR3 spans 15 amino acids. V was shortened by 3 bases and J by 3 bases, with 14 bases between the two germline ends. Looked up from germline, CDR1 is SGHVS and CDR2 is FNYEAQ. The CDR3 here is CASSLRAAAHYGYTF. CDR3 coding DNA: TGTGCCAGCAGCTTGAGGGCCGCCGCCCACTATGGCTACACCTTC.

This chain uses TRBV15 with TRBJ2-1; the match to TRBD2 covers 7 bases. The germline V gene has CDR1 LNHNV and CDR2 YYDKDF (reference sequence). The CDR3 length is 16 residues. Trimming took 0 bases from V and 12 from J; bases not matched to a gene: 14. The CDR3 sequence is CATSRDRGGLRVGQFF. The CDR3, as DNA: TGTGCCACCAGCAGAGATCGGGGAGGGCTTAGAGTTGGGCAGTTCTTC.

V gene TRBV7-9 combines with J gene TRBJ1-2, with TRBD1 matching 7 bases. V lost 1 base and J lost 5; bases outside the gene matches: 7. This CDR3 region has 15 residues. Germline V lookup: CDR1 SEHNR, CDR2 FQNEAQ (reference sequence). The CDR3 loop is CASSLGTGQSYGYTF. The CDR3 nucleotides read TGTGCCAGCAGCTTAGGGACGGGACAGTCTTATGGCTACACCTTC.

V is TRBV15 and J is TRBJ1-4, with 10 bases identical to TRBD1. Per the germline V gene, CDR1 is LNHNV and CDR2 is YYDKDF (reference sequence). V was clipped by 3 bases and J by 9 bases; unmatched bases: 7. The CDR3 consists of 15 residues. CDR3 in DNA: TGTGCCACCAGCAGTGGGACAGGGGAGAGTCAAAAACTGTTTTTT. Protein product: CATSSGTGESQKLFF. The complete variable domain, with remaining parts taken from reference TRBV15 and TRBJ1-4, reads DAMVIQNPRYQVTQFGKPVTLSCSQTLNHNVMYWYQQKSSQAPKLLFHYYDKDFNNEADTPDNFQSRRPNTSFCFLDIRSPGLGDTAMYLCATSSGTGESQKLFFGSGTQLSVL.

J is TRBJ1-2 and V is TRBV2; TRBD1 agrees at 7 bases. The V and J ends lost 4 bases and 0 bases, in that order; junction bases with no gene match: 5. The germline V gene has CDR1 SNHLY and CDR2 FYNNEI. The CDR3 consists of 15 residues. For the CDR3, the DNA is TGTGCCAGCAGTGGGGGCCAGGGGGCTAACTATGGCTACACCTTC. Protein: CASSGGQGANYGYTF.

This clone was detected only a few times. This chain joins TRBV6-4 and TRBJ2-1, with 10 bases aligning to TRBD2. Trimming at V came to 0 bases and at J to 4 bases, leaving 0 bases not matched to a gene. Germline CDR1 is MRHNA and CDR2 is SNTAGT. The CDR3 loop spans 15 amino acids. DNA for the CDR3: TGTGCCAGCAGTGACTCAGCGGGAGGGTACAATGAGCAGTTCTTC. Translating gives CASSDSAGGYNEQFF.

The chain is built from TRBV6-5 and TRBJ2-7, with unresolved D. Trimming left V 6 bases short and J 2 bases short, with 11 bases between. The CDR3 consists of 13 residues. The germline V gene has CDR1 MNHEY and CDR2 SVGAGI. The CDR3 DNA reads TGTGCCAGCAGCCGTGGGCCTACCTACGAGCAGTACTTC. This sequence encodes CASSRGPTYEQYF.

The V gene is TRBV6-5, the J gene TRBJ2-7, with D unresolved. Trimming took 2 bases from V and 2 from J, leaving 10 bases between them. Germline CDR1 is MNHEY and CDR2 is SVGAGI. This CDR3 is 14 amino acids long. The CDR3 DNA is TGTGCCAGCAGTTACGGCACGTACCCCTACGAGCAGTACTTC. Protein product: CASSYGTYPYEQYF.

The V gene is TRBV5-1, the J gene TRBJ2-7, with a tentative D call TRBD1 (5 bases). Germline CDR1 is SGHRS and CDR2 is YFSETQ. The germline V and J ends were trimmed by 0 bases and 4 bases, with 11 bases remaining between them. This CDR3 contains 14 residues. Written as DNA, the CDR3 is TGCGCCAGCAGCTTGGAGGGGTCCCTGTACGAGCAGTACTTC. Its protein product is CASSLEGSLYEQYF.

The chain recombines TRBV9 with TRBJ1-1, with no clear D. Germline-derived CDR1 and CDR2 are SGDLS and YYNGEE. V was shortened by 5 bases and J by 2 bases, with 10 bases between the two germline ends. CDR3 length equals 13 residues. The CDR3 nucleotides read TGTGCCAGCAGTGAAACTATTAACACTGAAGCTTTCTTT. Protein sequence: CASSETINTEAFF.

This chain links TRBV27 with TRBJ2-3; 9 bases fit TRBD2. This CDR3 is 17 amino acids long. Trimming cost V 0 bases and J 7 bases; bases outside gene matches: 11. Looked up from germline, CDR1 is MNHEY and CDR2 is SMNVEV (reference sequence). The CDR3 here is CASSLSEFSGSTHTQYF. The CDR3 region has the DNA TGTGCCAGCAGTTTATCCGAGTTTAGCGGGAGTACTCATACGCAGTATTTT.

The chain employs TRBV30 and TRBJ1-2, with D possibly matching TRBD1 (6 bases). Germline CDR1 reads GTSNPN; CDR2 reads SVGIG (reference sequence). The CDR3 loop spans 18 amino acids. V gave up 2 bases and J gave up 5 bases, with 27 bases separating them. CDR3 DNA: TGTGCCTGGAGTCGAGGGGGGGGACTTAGGACGGATGGTTATGGCTACACCTTC. This sequence encodes CAWSRGGGLRTDGYGYTF.

This chain connects TRBV10-3 to TRBJ1-1; unclear D gene. In germline, CDR1 is ENHRY, CDR2 SYGVKD. Trimming took off 7 bases at V and 4 bases at J, with 16 bases between the two ends. The length of the CDR3 is 14 residues. The CDR3 nucleotides read TGTGCCATCAAAAGTGTTTCGGAGGGCACTGAAGCTTTCTTT. It is translated as CAIKSVSEGTEAFF.

The chain joins TRBV5-1 to TRBJ1-1; TRBD1 is a possible D gene (6 bases). Germline V CDR1 and CDR2: SGHRS, YFSETQ. V was shortened by 2 bases and J by 0 bases, with 11 bases between the two germline ends. This CDR3 is built from 15 residues. The CDR3 DNA reads as TGCGCCAGCAGCTTTGAGGGGGGGTTGAACACTGAAGCTTTCTTT. It yields the protein CASSFEGGLNTEAFF. Combining the CDR3 with reference TRBV5-1 and TRBJ1-1 gives the whole variable domain KAGVTQTPRYLIKTRGQQVTLSCSPISGHRSVSWYQQTPGQGLQFLFEYFSETQRNKGNFPGRFSGRQFSNSRSEMNVSTLELGDSALYLCASSFEGGLNTEAFFGQGTRLTVV.

The chain employs TRBV19 and TRBJ2-2; 11 positions match TRBD2. Trimming took 5 bases from V and 7 from J; bases not matched to a gene: 9. Germline values: CDR1 LNHDA, CDR2 SQIVND (reference sequence). The CDR3 is 16 residues long. The CDR3 loop is CASSLPGLAGGGELFF. Written as DNA, the CDR3 is TGTGCCAGTAGTCTGCCGGGGCTAGCGGGAGGCGGGGAGCTGTTTTTT.

The V call is TRBV29-1, the J call TRBJ1-2, with 8 bases that match TRBD1. The length of the CDR3 is 14 residues. Trimming removed 4 bases from V and 4 bases from J; junction bases left unmatched: 8. Germline loops: CDR1 SQVTM, CDR2 ANQGSEA. CDR3 DNA: TGCAGCGTTGCTGGACAGGGTTTAGGCTATGGCTACACCTTC. Residues: CSVAGQGLGYGYTF.

The chain couples TRBV6-5 to TRBJ1-5; D is undetermined. This CDR3 has 16 amino acids. Trimming stripped 4 bases from V and 3 bases from J, with 16 bases between. In germline, CDR1 is MNHEY, CDR2 SVGAGI. In nucleotides, the CDR3 is TGTGCCAGCAGTTCGCGGGTCGTTGATCACAATCAGCCCCAGCATTTT. Translating it yields CASSSRVVDHNQPQHF.